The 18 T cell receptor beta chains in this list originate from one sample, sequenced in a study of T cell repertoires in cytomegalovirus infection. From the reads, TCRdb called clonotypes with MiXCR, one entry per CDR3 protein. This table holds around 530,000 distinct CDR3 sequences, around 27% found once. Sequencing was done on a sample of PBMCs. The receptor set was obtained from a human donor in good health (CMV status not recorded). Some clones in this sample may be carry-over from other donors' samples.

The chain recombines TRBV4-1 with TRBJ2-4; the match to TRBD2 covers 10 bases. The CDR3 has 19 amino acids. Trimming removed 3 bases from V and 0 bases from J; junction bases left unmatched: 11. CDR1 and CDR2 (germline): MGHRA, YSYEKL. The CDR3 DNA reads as TGCGCCAGCAGCCACGGGTGGGCTAGCGGGAGTGGAGCCAAAAACATTCAGTACTTC. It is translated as CASSHGWASGSGAKNIQYF.

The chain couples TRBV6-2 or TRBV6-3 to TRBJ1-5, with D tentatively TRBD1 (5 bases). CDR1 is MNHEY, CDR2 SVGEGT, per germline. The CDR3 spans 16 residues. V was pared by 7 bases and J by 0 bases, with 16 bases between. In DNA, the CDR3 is TGTGCCAGCACACACCGATGGGGGAATAGCAATCAGCCCCAGCATTTT. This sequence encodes CASTHRWGNSNQPQHF.

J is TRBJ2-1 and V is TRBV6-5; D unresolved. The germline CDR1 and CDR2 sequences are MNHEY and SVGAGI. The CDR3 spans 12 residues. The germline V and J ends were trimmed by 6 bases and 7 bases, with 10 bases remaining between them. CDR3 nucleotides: TGTGCCAGCAGCGCATGGGGAAATGAGCAGTTCTTC. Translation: CASSAWGNEQFF.

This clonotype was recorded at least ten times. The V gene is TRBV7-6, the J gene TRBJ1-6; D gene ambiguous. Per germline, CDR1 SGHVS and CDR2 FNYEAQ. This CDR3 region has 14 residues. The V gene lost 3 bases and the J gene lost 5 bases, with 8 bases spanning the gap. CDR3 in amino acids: CASSFGQHNSPLHF. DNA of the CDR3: TGTGCCAGCAGCTTCGGGCAGCATAATTCACCCCTCCACTTT. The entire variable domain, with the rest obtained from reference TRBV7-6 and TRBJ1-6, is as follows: GAGVSQSPRYKVTKRGQDVALRCDPISGHVSLYWYRQALGQGPEFLTYFNYEAQQDKSGLPNDRFSAERPEGSISTLTIQRTEQRDSAMYRCASSFGQHNSPLHFGNGTRLTVT.

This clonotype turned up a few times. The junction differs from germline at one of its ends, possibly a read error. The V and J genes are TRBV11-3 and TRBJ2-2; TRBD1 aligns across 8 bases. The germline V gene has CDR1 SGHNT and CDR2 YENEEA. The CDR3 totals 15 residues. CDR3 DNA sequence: TGTGCCAGCAGCCAAAGGACAGGGAACGCCGGGGAGCTGTTTTTT. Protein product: CASSQRTGNAGELFF.

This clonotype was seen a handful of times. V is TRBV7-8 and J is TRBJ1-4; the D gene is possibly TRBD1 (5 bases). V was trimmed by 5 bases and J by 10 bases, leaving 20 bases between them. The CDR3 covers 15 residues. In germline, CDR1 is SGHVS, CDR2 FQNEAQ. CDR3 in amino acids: CASSPSRGASRKLFF. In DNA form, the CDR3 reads TGTGCCAGCAGCCCCTCGAGGGGCGCCTCACGAAAACTGTTTTTT. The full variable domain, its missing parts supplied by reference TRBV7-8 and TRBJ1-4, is GAGVSQSPRYKVAKRGQDVALRCDPISGHVSLFWYQQALGQGPEFLTYFQNEAQLDKSGLPSDRFFAERPEGSVSTLKIQRTQQEDSAVYLCASSPSRGASRKLFFGSGTQLSVL.

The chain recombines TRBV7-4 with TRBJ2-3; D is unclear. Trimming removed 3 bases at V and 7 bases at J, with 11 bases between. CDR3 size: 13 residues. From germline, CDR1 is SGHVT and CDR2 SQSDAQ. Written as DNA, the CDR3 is TGTGCCAGCAGCTTTGGTGACCTACATACGCAGTATTTT. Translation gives CASSFGDLHTQYF.

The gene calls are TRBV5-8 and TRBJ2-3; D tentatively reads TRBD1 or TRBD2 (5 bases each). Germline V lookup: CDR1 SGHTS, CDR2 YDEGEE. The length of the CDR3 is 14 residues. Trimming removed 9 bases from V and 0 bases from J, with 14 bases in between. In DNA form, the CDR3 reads TGTGCCACCCGGGGCGGGTTAAGCACAGATACGCAGTATTTT. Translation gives CATRGGLSTDTQYF.

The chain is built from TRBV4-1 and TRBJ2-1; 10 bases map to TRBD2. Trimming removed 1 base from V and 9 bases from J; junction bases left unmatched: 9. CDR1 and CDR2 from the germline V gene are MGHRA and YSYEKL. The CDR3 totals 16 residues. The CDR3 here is CASSQAHLAGDFEQFF. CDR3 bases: TGCGCCAGCAGCCAAGCACACCTAGCGGGAGATTTTGAGCAGTTCTTC.

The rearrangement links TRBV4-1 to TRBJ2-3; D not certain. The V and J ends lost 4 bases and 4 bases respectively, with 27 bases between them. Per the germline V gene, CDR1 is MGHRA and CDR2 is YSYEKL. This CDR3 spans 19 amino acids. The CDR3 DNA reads TGCGCCAGCAGCCTGGACCCTCAGCGAGGTCTTGGAGTATCAGATACGCAGTATTTT. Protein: CASSLDPQRGLGVSDTQYF.

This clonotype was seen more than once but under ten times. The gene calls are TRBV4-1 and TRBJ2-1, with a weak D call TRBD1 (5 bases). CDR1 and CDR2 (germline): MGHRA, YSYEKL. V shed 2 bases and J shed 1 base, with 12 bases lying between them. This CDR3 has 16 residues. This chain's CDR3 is CASSQNPGLSYNEQFF. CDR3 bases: TGCGCCAGCAGCCAAAACCCAGGGTTGTCCTACAATGAGCAGTTCTTC.

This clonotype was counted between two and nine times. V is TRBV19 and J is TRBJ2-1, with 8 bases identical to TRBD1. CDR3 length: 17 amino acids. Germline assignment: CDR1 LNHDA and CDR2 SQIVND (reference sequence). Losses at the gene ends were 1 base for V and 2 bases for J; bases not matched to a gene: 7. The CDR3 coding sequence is TGTGCCAGTAGTATAGGCGAGACAGGGGTAACCTACAATGAGCAGTTCTTC. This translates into CASSIGETGVTYNEQFF.

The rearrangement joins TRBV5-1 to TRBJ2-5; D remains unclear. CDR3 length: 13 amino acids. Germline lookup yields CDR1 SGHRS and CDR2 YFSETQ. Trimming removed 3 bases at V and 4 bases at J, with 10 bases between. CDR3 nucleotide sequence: TGCGCCAGCAGCTCTCCCGACCGAGAGACCCAGTACTTC. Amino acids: CASSSPDRETQYF.

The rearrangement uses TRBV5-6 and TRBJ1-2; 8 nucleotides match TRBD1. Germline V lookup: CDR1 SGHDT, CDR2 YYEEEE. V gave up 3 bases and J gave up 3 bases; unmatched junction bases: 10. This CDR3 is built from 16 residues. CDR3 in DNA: TGTGCCAGCAGCTCATACGGGACAGGCCCCGACTATGGCTACACCTTC. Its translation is CASSSYGTGPDYGYTF.

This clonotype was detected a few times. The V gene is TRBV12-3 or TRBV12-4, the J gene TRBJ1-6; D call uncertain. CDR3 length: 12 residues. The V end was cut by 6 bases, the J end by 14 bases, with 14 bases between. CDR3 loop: CASRPGPGTLHF. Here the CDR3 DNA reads TGTGCCAGCAGGCCGGGCCCTGGGACCCTCCACTTT.

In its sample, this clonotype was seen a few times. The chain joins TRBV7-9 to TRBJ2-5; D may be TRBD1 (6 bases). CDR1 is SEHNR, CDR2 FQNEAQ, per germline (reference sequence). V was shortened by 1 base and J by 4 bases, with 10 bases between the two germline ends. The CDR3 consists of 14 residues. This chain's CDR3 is CASSLDREGETQYF. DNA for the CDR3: TGTGCCAGCAGCTTAGACAGGGAAGGAGAGACCCAGTACTTC. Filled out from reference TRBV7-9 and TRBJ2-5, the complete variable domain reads DTGVSQNPRHKITKRGQNVTFRCDPISEHNRLYWYRQTLGQGPEFLTYFQNEAQLEKSRLLSDRFSAERPKGSFSTLEIQRTEQGDSAMYLCASSLDREGETQYFGPGTRLLVL.

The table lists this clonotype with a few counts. CDR3 DNA: TGTGCCAGCAGTTACGAGGGCTTGAGCAATCAGCCCCAGCATTTT. Protein sequence: CASSYEGLSNQPQHF. The J gene is TRBJ1-5, the V gene TRBV6-6; D remains ambiguous. The V end was cut by 2 bases, the J end by 1 base, with 9 bases between. CDR3 size: 15 residues. Germline values: CDR1 MNHNY, CDR2 SVGAGI (reference sequence).

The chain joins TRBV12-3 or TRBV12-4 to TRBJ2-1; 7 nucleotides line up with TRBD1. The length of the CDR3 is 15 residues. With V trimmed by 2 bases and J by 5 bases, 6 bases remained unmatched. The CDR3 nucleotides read TGTGCCAGCAGTTTAAGGGGACAGCCTCACAATGAGCAGTTCTTC. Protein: CASSLRGQPHNEQFF.